This T cell receptor beta chain is from a study of cytomegalovirus exposure and HLA in healthy donors. Healthy bone marrow donors formed the donor group. Notes on the study in general: Both high specificity and high sensitivity reportedly marked the classifier's diagnosis of cytomegalovirus status. CMV serostatus was the sole immune exposure information available.

To note about this clone: What it recognizes is unknown.

The study ran its PCR with 60 Vbeta and 13 Jbeta primers. Profiling relied on immunoSEQ multiplex PCR, and the TCRdb table lists in-frame clones only, not all of them. In the table there are roughly 140,000 clones, around 10% of which are singletons. There are 16 residues in the CDR3. The V segment lost 1 base and the J segment 3 bases; nucleotides outside the gene matches: 8. Germline CDR1 and CDR2: SGHTS and YDEGEE. This clonotype was sampled from a male donor in good health and CMV-seronegative. Sequences were obtained from PBMCs. The genes are TRBV5-8 and TRBJ2-7; 9 nucleotides line up with TRBD1. In DNA form, the CDR3 reads TGTGCCAGCAGCTTGATTTGGGGACAGGGCTACTACGAGCAGTACTTC. This codes for CASSLIWGQGYYEQYF.